The 13 T cell receptor beta chains below all came from one sample that was sequenced in a study of human T cells and chemical hapten exposure. TCRdb reprocessed the RACE reads via MiXCR and lists one record per CDR3 protein. The table shows 100,000 to 150,000 distinct CDR3 sequences, with approximately 9.1% occurring only once. Noted time point: healthy volunteer bleed at 2 weeks. Whole blood, unfractionated, served as the material for total RNA extraction. The specimen was whole blood. These receptors came from a male donor in good health. Some clones in this sample may be carry-over from other donors' samples.

This clonotype has more than one count but fewer than ten. This chain joins TRBV29-1 and TRBJ2-1; 16 nucleotides line up with TRBD2. Germline V CDR1 and CDR2: SQVTM, ANQGSEA. The CDR3 is 14 amino acids. Trimming at V came to 4 bases and at J to 8 bases, leaving 2 bases not matched to a gene. This CDR3 reads CSVVGLAGGDEQFF. The DNA of the CDR3 is TGCAGCGTTGTGGGACTAGCGGGGGGGGATGAGCAGTTCTTC.

The V and J genes are TRBV7-9 and TRBJ2-3; TRBD1 or TRBD2 may be the D gene (6 bases each). Germline V gene data show CDR1 as SEHNR and CDR2 as FQNEAQ (reference sequence). Trimming removed 1 base at V and 4 bases at J, with 12 bases between. The CDR3 runs to 15 residues. The CDR3 sequence: CASSLGDRRADTQYF. CDR3 in DNA: TGTGCCAGCAGCTTAGGCGACAGGAGGGCAGATACGCAGTATTTT.

This clonotype occurred a few times. The V call is TRBV9, the J call TRBJ2-3; D is unresolved. Trimming cost V 2 bases and J 3 bases, with 7 bases left between them. This CDR3 region has 13 residues. Looked up from germline, CDR1 is SGDLS and CDR2 is YYNGEE. The CDR3 DNA reads as TGTGCCAGCAGCGTTTCCAATACAGATACGCAGTATTTT. This translates into CASSVSNTDTQYF.

The chain joins TRBV12-3 or TRBV12-4 to TRBJ1-5; 7 nucleotides agree with TRBD1. The junction had 13 bases not matched to a gene; V was cut back by 7 bases and J by 4 bases. There are 16 residues in the CDR3. The CDR3 sequence: CASKSGYGTVNQPQHF. The DNA of the CDR3 is TGTGCCAGCAAGTCAGGGTATGGGACAGTGAATCAGCCCCAGCATTTT.

The V and J genes are TRBV6-1 and TRBJ1-1, with 7 bases lining up with TRBD1. This CDR3 is built from 15 residues. V gave up 4 bases and J gave up 10 bases; unmatched junction bases: 15. The V gene's germline CDR1 is MNHNS and CDR2 SASEGT. CDR3 nucleotides: TGTGCCAGCAGTGGACAGGGAACGCAAGCCGGACGAGCTTTCTTT. Translated: CASSGQGTQAGRAFF.

This clonotype was detected a few times. The chain combines TRBV6-1 with TRBJ1-1; D is perhaps TRBD1 (6 bases). The length of the CDR3 is 14 residues. V was shortened by 6 bases and J by 6 bases, with 17 bases between the two germline ends. The germline CDR1 and CDR2 sequences are MNHNS and SASEGT. DNA for the CDR3: TGTGCCAGCAGCCGTACAGGGCAACTAGCTGAAGCTTTCTTT. This codes for CASSRTGQLAEAFF.

The chain recombines TRBV7-9 with TRBJ2-6; 12 bases are shared with TRBD2. Unmatched junction bases numbered 0, after V lost 1 base and J lost 2 bases. This CDR3 is built from 17 residues. In germline, CDR1 is SEHNR, CDR2 FQNEAQ (reference sequence). In nucleotides, the CDR3 is TGTGCCAGCAGCTTAGGACTAGCGGGAGCTGGGGCCAACGTCCTGACTTTC. Amino acid sequence: CASSLGLAGAGANVLTF.

At least ten counts were recorded for this clonotype. V gene TRBV12-3 or TRBV12-4 combines with J gene TRBJ2-2; 8 nucleotides agree with TRBD1. This CDR3 spans 13 amino acids. V dropped 8 bases and J dropped 4; count of bases not matched to a gene: 3. CDR3 DNA sequence: TGTGCCAGCGTCAGGGGGCCCACCGGGGAGCTGTTTTTT. Translation gives CASVRGPTGELFF.

This clonotype was seen ten or more times. The rearrangement links TRBV12-3 or TRBV12-4 to TRBJ2-5; no reliable D call. Trimming cost V 2 bases and J 9 bases, with 10 bases left between them. This CDR3 spans 12 amino acids. CDR3 region: CASSLPGFPQYF. CDR3 nucleotides: TGTGCCAGCAGTTTACCTGGGTTCCCCCAGTACTTC.

About this clonotype: A read error may explain this, as a much larger clone is one base away. The genes are TRBV27 and TRBJ2-5, with 7 bases aligning to TRBD2. This CDR3 contains 18 residues. The ends lost 5 bases at V and 0 bases at J; junction bases unmatched: 15. Germline assignment: CDR1 MNHEY and CDR2 SMNVEV (reference sequence). The CDR3 DNA reads as TGTGCCAGCAGTAGGAGGACTAACGGGAGGAAGTACCAAGAGACCCAGTACTTC. Translation: CASSRRTNGRKYQETQYF.

Ten or more counts support this clonotype. This chain links TRBV12-3 or TRBV12-4 with TRBJ2-1; no firm D call. The CDR3 runs to 14 residues. V lost 7 bases to trimming and J lost 8 bases, with 18 bases between them. CDR3: CASTQNSGGDEQFF. As DNA, the CDR3 is TGTGCCAGCACCCAAAACAGTGGTGGGGATGAGCAGTTCTTC.

The chain recombines TRBV21-1 with TRBJ1-1; the tabulated D call, TRBD1, remains unverified against the DNA. TRBV21-1 is a listed pseudogene. CDR3 size: 14 residues. In DNA, the CDR3 is TGTGCCAGCAGCAAATACAGGCTCGACACTGAAGCTTTCTTT. Its translation is CASSKYRLDTEAFF.

This clonotype appeared many times. The V gene is TRBV6-5, the J gene TRBJ2-7; D tentatively fits TRBD1 or TRBD2 (7 bases each). Trimming removed 2 bases from V and 3 bases from J, with 14 bases in between. CDR1 is MNHEY and CDR2 is SVGAGI in the germline V gene. The length of the CDR3 is 15 residues. This CDR3 reads CASSYAGGVGYEQYF. In nucleotides, the CDR3 is TGTGCCAGCAGTTACGCAGGGGGGGTTGGCTACGAGCAGTACTTC.